The sequence of this T cell receptor (beta chain) was determined in a study of OX40 agonist ivuxolimab in advanced cancers. For the study at large: Partial responses were observed in three patients, of whom one had hepatocellular carcinoma and two had cutaneous melanoma. Overall study findings and caveats: Relative to CD4+, CD8+ T cells held more expanded clones on average.

Germline CDR1 is SGHRS and CDR2 is YFSETQ. V gave up 4 bases and J gave up 3 bases; unmatched junction bases: 4. There are 13 residues in the CDR3. Libraries were prepared by immunoSEQ multiplex PCR; TCRdb keeps only in-frame clonotypes and omits some of them. The profile shows tens of thousands of clones, around 84% of them singletons. Turning to this clone: The target antigen is unknown.

Baseline, cycle 4 day 1, and cycle 7 day 1 were the blood sampling points. The source material was CD4+ or CD8+ T cells sorted from blood, sampled in a trial of the OX40 agonist ivuxolimab. The chain uses TRBV5-1 and TRBJ2-7; 7 bases are a match to TRBD2. The clonotype comes from an adult with an advanced solid tumor such as melanoma, head and neck, liver or kidney cancer. Written as DNA, the CDR3 is TGCGCCAGCAGCCCCGGACTAGGCTACGAGCAGTACTTC. Translated, it gives CASSPGLGYEQYF.